One sample yielded the 31 T cell receptor beta chains listed below, sequenced in a study of T cell responses to AZD1222 COVID-19 vaccine (dated by TCRdb to 2020 to 2023). The time point tag for this specimen amounts to: baseline before first vaccination. Taken with the paper, the label for treatment or condition translates to: meningococcal conjugate vaccine given as trial control. The library was built by means of the immunoSEQ multiplex PCR assay. This immuneACCESS table, as held by TCRdb, lists in-frame sequences with V and J called but not all clones. Of the missing ones, under half trace to an unresolved V gene in checked studies; the others have no known cause. The sample yields 120,000 to 150,000 clones; about 92% were counted once. The ten biggest clones cover around 0.85% of the sample. The source material was peripheral blood, sampled on day 0 of MenACWY control vaccination. Receptors were obtained from an adult in good health.

The chain combines TRBV15 with TRBJ1-2; D not certain. The CDR3 extends over 16 amino acids. The germline CDR1 and CDR2 sequences are LNHNV and YYDKDF (reference sequence). Trimming removed 0 bases from V and 2 bases from J, with 13 bases in between. The CDR3 coding sequence is TGTGCCACCAGCAGAGATCAGGCAGGCCTCAACTATGGCTACACCTTC. It yields the protein CATSRDQAGLNYGYTF.

The chain recombines TRBV7-2 with TRBJ1-2; unclear D gene. The CDR3 length is 13 residues. In germline, CDR1 is SGHTA, CDR2 FQGNSA. The V end was cut by 1 base, the J end by 0 bases, with 3 bases between. The CDR3 is CASSLGPNYGYTF. The DNA for the CDR3 is TGTGCCAGCAGCTTAGGGCCTAACTATGGCTACACCTTC. The full variable domain, with the rest looked up from reference TRBV7-2 and TRBJ1-2, is GAGVSQSPSNKVTEKGKDVELRCDPISGHTALYWYRQSLGQGLEFLIYFQGNSAPDKSGLPSDRFSAERTGGSVSTLTIQRTQQEDSAVYLCASSLGPNYGYTFGSGTRLTVV.

The chain carries TRBV9 and TRBJ2-7, with D possibly TRBD2 on 5 matching bases. The CDR3 runs to 14 residues. Trimming left V 0 bases short and J 4 bases short, with 11 bases between. Germline loops: CDR1 SGDLS, CDR2 YYNGEE. CDR3 amino acids: CASSVDSVGYEQYF. The DNA for the CDR3 is TGTGCCAGCAGCGTAGATAGCGTTGGATACGAGCAGTACTTC.

V is TRBV5-6 and J is TRBJ1-2; no reliable D call. Germline CDR1 reads SGHDT; CDR2 reads YYEEEE. V lost 6 bases and J 10 bases, leaving 16 bases between the germline ends. The CDR3 consists of 12 residues. The DNA for the CDR3 is TGTGCCAGCACCTGGAGTGGCAGTTTCTACACCTTC. Amino acid sequence: CASTWSGSFYTF.

This clone is a singleton in its sample. In nucleotides, the CDR3 is TGTGCCAGCAGTTGGACTAGCGGGGGCGATACGCAGTATTTT. The encoded protein is CASSWTSGGDTQYF. The chain joins TRBV2 to TRBJ2-3; TRBD2 matches 13 bases. CDR1 is SNHLY and CDR2 is FYNNEI in the germline V gene. The trim removed 5 bases at V and 6 bases at J, leaving 2 bases unmatched. The CDR3 is 14 amino acids.

Only one count was recorded for this clone. The J gene is TRBJ2-7, the V gene TRBV14, with TRBD2 identical over 11 bases. CDR3 size: 15 residues. With 8 bases clipped from V and 1 base from J, the junction kept 7 bases outside the gene matches. Germline assignment: CDR1 SGHDN and CDR2 FVKESK. CDR3 sequence: CASSKASGGSYEQYF. The CDR3 DNA follows: TGTGCCAGCTCGAAGGCTAGCGGGGGGTCCTACGAGCAGTACTTC.

For the CDR3, the DNA is TGTGCCAGTAGTATCCAAAGGGGGACTGAAGCTTTCTTT. It specifies CASSIQRGTEAFF. This rearrangement joins TRBV19 to TRBJ1-1; D perhaps matches TRBD1 (6 bases). CDR1 LNHDA and CDR2 SQIVND come from the germline V gene (reference sequence). The CDR3 is 13 amino acids. Trimming removed 3 bases from V and 5 bases from J, with 10 bases in between.

V gene TRBV2 combines with J gene TRBJ1-5; TRBD1 aligns across 8 bases. Unmatched junction bases numbered 8, after V lost 7 bases and J lost 6 bases. Germline V gene data show CDR1 as SNHLY and CDR2 as FYNNEI. CDR3 length equals 14 residues. CDR3 region: CASMLTGEGQPQHF. CDR3 sequence (DNA): TGTGCCAGCATGCTGACAGGGGAGGGTCAGCCCCAGCATTTT.

The chain joins TRBV7-9 to TRBJ1-5, with 9 positions matching TRBD1. This CDR3 is built from 19 residues. J gave up 0 bases and V 5 bases, and 14 bases lay outside the gene matches. The V gene's germline CDR1 is SEHNR and CDR2 FQNEAQ (reference sequence). The CDR3 sequence: CASSRGTGTMKNSNQPQHF. For the CDR3, the DNA is TGTGCCAGCAGCCGCGGGACAGGGACGATGAAGAATAGCAATCAGCCCCAGCATTTT.

DNA of the CDR3: TGTGCCAGCAGCCCATGGGACAGGGATGGCGGCTACACCTTC. Its translation is CASSPWDRDGGYTF. This rearrangement joins TRBV7-2 to TRBJ1-2; 9 bases are a match to TRBD1. Germline loops: CDR1 SGHTA, CDR2 FQGNSA. V trimming: 5 bases; J trimming: 8 bases; junction bases outside the gene matches: 9. CDR3 size: 14 residues.

V is TRBV9 and J is TRBJ2-7; D not resolved. Per the germline V gene, CDR1 is SGDLS and CDR2 is YYNGEE. The CDR3 contains 15 residues. The germline V and J ends were trimmed by 0 bases and 5 bases, with 15 bases remaining between them. The CDR3 protein is CASSVAGTVGDEQYF. The CDR3 bases are TGTGCCAGCAGCGTAGCTGGCACTGTCGGCGACGAGCAGTACTTC.

This chain connects TRBV10-2 to TRBJ1-4; a possible D gene is TRBD1 (5 bases). CDR1 is WSHSY and CDR2 is SAAADI in the germline V gene. Trimming took 6 bases from V and 4 from J, leaving 12 bases between them. The CDR3 runs to 14 residues. The CDR3 loop is CASSSGGNNEKLFF. CDR3 coding DNA: TGCGCCAGCAGCTCGGGGGGGAATAATGAAAAACTGTTTTTT.

This clone was seen once. This chain links TRBV28 with TRBJ2-7; TRBD1 is a possible D gene (6 bases). Between the trimmed V and J ends, which lost 4 bases and 1 base, there was a span of 8 bases. Germline lookup yields CDR1 MDHEN and CDR2 SYDVKM. This CDR3 is 13 amino acids long. CDR3 residues: CASSWTESYEQYF. The CDR3 coding sequence is TGTGCCAGCAGTTGGACAGAGTCCTACGAGCAGTACTTC. Together with reference TRBV28 and TRBJ2-7, the CDR3 gives the full variable domain: DVKVTQSSRYLVKRTGEKVFLECVQDMDHENMFWYRQDPGLGLRLIYFSYDVKMKEKGDIPEGYSVSREKKERFSLILESASTNQTSMYLCASSWTESYEQYFGPGTRLTVT.

The V gene is TRBV4-1, the J gene TRBJ1-3; 7 positions agree with TRBD1. The V gene's germline CDR1 is MGHRA and CDR2 YSYEKL. The CDR3 has 15 amino acids. The V and J ends lost 4 bases and 4 bases, in that order; junction bases with no gene match: 7. The CDR3 loop reads CASSPPTGQGNTIYF. CDR3 nucleotides: TGCGCCAGCAGCCCCCCGACAGGGCAAGGAAACACCATATATTTT.

The chain uses TRBV6-1 and TRBJ1-3; D is unresolved. The CDR3 runs to 13 residues. Germline-derived CDR1 and CDR2 are MNHNS and SASEGT. V lost 3 bases, J lost 0 bases, and 3 bases lay in between. The CDR3 reads CASSETSGNTIYF. CDR3 in DNA: TGTGCCAGCAGTGAGACCTCTGGAAACACCATATATTTT.

CDR3 DNA sequence: TGTGCCAGCAGCCAAGATAAGGCCCGACCCCAGCATTTT. Amino acid sequence: CASSQDKARPQHF. This chain links TRBV4-2 with TRBJ1-5; D is unresolved. The CDR3 is made up of 13 amino acids. Germline V CDR1 and CDR2: LGHNA, YNFKEQ. Trimming removed 0 bases at V and 10 bases at J, with 10 bases between.

The chain links TRBV3-1 (or the pseudogene TRBV3-2) to TRBJ1-3; D gene uncertain. V was shortened by 0 bases and J by 2 bases, with 8 bases between the two germline ends. Germline V gene sequence: CDR1 LGHDT, CDR2 YNNKEL (reference sequence). This CDR3 has 15 amino acids. The CDR3 loop reads CASSQDTIPGNTIYF. As DNA, the CDR3 is TGTGCCAGCAGCCAAGATACCATTCCTGGAAACACCATATATTTT.

This sequence joins TRBV7-3 and TRBJ2-1; D gene ambiguous. Germline CDR1 SGHTA, CDR2 FQGTGA. V shed 5 bases and J shed 0 bases, with 11 bases lying between them. There are 15 residues in the CDR3. The CDR3 is CASSRRVSSYNEQFF. Written as DNA, the CDR3 is TGTGCCAGCAGCCGACGGGTGAGCTCCTACAATGAGCAGTTCTTC.

The CDR3 reads CASSRSAGEAFF. The CDR3, as DNA: TGTGCCAGCAGTCGGTCGGCAGGAGAAGCTTTCTTT. The chain employs TRBV28 and TRBJ1-1; no reliable D call. Germline CDR1 and CDR2: MDHEN and SYDVKM. The V end was cut by 5 bases, the J end by 8 bases, with 12 bases between. The CDR3 runs to 12 residues. Using reference TRBV28 and TRBJ1-1 for the parts outside the CDR3, the full variable domain is DVKVTQSSRYLVKRTGEKVFLECVQDMDHENMFWYRQDPGLGLRLIYFSYDVKMKEKGDIPEGYSVSREKKERFSLILESASTNQTSMYLCASSRSAGEAFFGQGTRLTVV.

This sequence joins TRBV5-5 and TRBJ1-5, with a tentative D call TRBD1 (6 bases). The germline gives CDR1 SGHKS, CDR2 YYEKEE (reference sequence). This CDR3 has 14 residues. Trimming cost V 3 bases and J 8 bases, with 15 bases left between them. The CDR3 nucleotides read TGTGCCAGCAGCTCTTACAGGGAGGGTAAGCCCCAGCATTTT. This sequence encodes CASSSYREGKPQHF.

The rearrangement links TRBV5-8 to TRBJ2-2, with D hard to call. Germline values: CDR1 SGHTS, CDR2 YDEGEE. V gave up 3 bases and J gave up 6 bases, with 9 bases separating them. The CDR3 loop spans 13 amino acids. In DNA, the CDR3 is TGTGCCAGCAGCTCTGCTCGGGCCGGGGAGCTGTTTTTT. It codes for CASSSARAGELFF.

The chain is built from TRBV7-3 and TRBJ1-1, with no clear D. CDR3 length: 15 residues. Germline assignment: CDR1 SGHTA and CDR2 FQGTGA. With 2 bases removed from V and 1 base from J, the gap between germline ends came to 11 bases. CDR3 DNA sequence: TGTGCCAGCAGCTTAGTTGCAGCGACGAACACTGAAGCTTTCTTT. Translation: CASSLVAATNTEAFF.

The V and J genes are TRBV9 and TRBJ2-5; no clear D gene. The CDR3 is 13 residues long. The ends were cut back, 3 bases at V and 1 base at J, with 7 bases in the middle. CDR1 and CDR2 from the germline V gene are SGDLS and YYNGEE. CDR3: CASSANFQETQYF. CDR3 sequence (DNA): TGTGCCAGCAGCGCGAATTTCCAAGAGACCCAGTACTTC.

By sample fraction, this clone is medium-sized. The chain recombines TRBV3-1 (or the pseudogene TRBV3-2) with TRBJ2-1, with 7 bases that match TRBD2. The germline V gene encodes CDR1 LGHDT and CDR2 YNNKEL (reference sequence). The CDR3 totals 17 residues. V trimming: 0 bases; J trimming: 2 bases; junction bases outside the gene matches: 7. The CDR3 nucleotides are TGTGCCAGCAGCCAAGATTGGCGGGAGAAGCCCTACAATGAGCAGTTCTTC. This gives the protein CASSQDWREKPYNEQFF.

This chain connects TRBV11-2 to TRBJ2-2, with 7 nucleotides matching TRBD1. This CDR3 contains 14 residues. Germline loops: CDR1 SGHAT, CDR2 FQNNGV. Losses at the gene ends were 6 bases for V and 7 bases for J; bases not matched to a gene: 8. The CDR3 DNA is TGTGCCAGCAGAGGACAGGTGGTTATCGGGGAGCTGTTTTTT. It translates to CASRGQVVIGELFF. Supplemented by reference TRBV11-2 and TRBJ2-2, the full variable domain reads EAGVAQSPRYKIIEKRQSVAFWCNPISGHATLYWYQQILGQGPKLLIQFQNNGVVDDSQLPKDRFSAERLKGVDSTLKIQPAKLEDSAVYLCASRGQVVIGELFFGEGSRLTVL.

The chain is built from TRBV7-8 and TRBJ2-7, with 7 bases identical to TRBD2. The CDR3 extends over 15 amino acids. Germline V gene data show CDR1 as SGHVS and CDR2 as FQNEAQ. V lost 3 bases to trimming and J lost 3 bases; unmatched junction nucleotides: 8. The DNA of the CDR3 is TGTGCCAGCAGCTTTGGAGCGGGGACGCGCTACGAGCAGTACTTC. This encodes CASSFGAGTRYEQYF.

The CDR3 DNA sequence: TGTGCCAGCAGCCAAAGAACAGGGTTTATCGAAAAACTGTTTTTT. It translates to CASSQRTGFIEKLFF. The V and J genes are TRBV3-1 (or the pseudogene TRBV3-2) and TRBJ1-4, with D perhaps matching TRBD1 (6 bases). The CDR3 consists of 15 residues. Trimming removed 2 bases from V and 8 bases from J, with 15 bases in between. CDR1 and CDR2 (germline): LGHDT, YNNKEL (reference sequence).

This clone was recorded once. This chain links TRBV7-9 with TRBJ1-4; TRBD1 agrees at 9 bases. V shed 2 bases and J 7 bases; nucleotides not matched to a gene: 11. Per the germline V gene, CDR1 is SEHNR and CDR2 is FQNEAQ (reference sequence). The CDR3 is made up of 17 amino acids. The CDR3 loop is CASSLPRTGEQGEKLFF. The CDR3 region has the DNA TGTGCCAGCAGCTTACCGCGGACAGGGGAACAAGGTGAAAAACTGTTTTTT. The variable domain in full, with the rest retrieved from reference TRBV7-9 and TRBJ1-4, is DTGVSQNPRHKITKRGQNVTFRCDPISEHNRLYWYRQTLGQGPEFLTYFQNEAQLEKSRLLSDRFSAERPKGSFSTLEIQRTEQGDSAMYLCASSLPRTGEQGEKLFFGSGTQLSVL.

In DNA form, the CDR3 reads TGTGCCAGCAGTTACTCTCCGGCCATGAACACTGAAGCTTTCTTT. Translating it yields CASSYSPAMNTEAFF. This sequence joins TRBV6-5 and TRBJ1-1; no reliable D call. Germline V gene data show CDR1 as MNHEY and CDR2 as SVGAGI. The CDR3 has 15 amino acids. V was pared by 0 bases and J by 0 bases, with 8 bases between.

The V gene is TRBV27, the J gene TRBJ2-7; possible D gene TRBD1, 6 bases. The CDR3 runs 13 residues. Trimming removed 2 bases from V and 7 bases from J, with 12 bases in between. The germline V gene encodes CDR1 MNHEY and CDR2 SMNVEV (reference sequence). The CDR3 DNA sequence: TGTGCCAGCAGTTTAATGGGGGCCCAGGAGCAGTACTTC. Residues: CASSLMGAQEQYF.

The chain uses TRBV6-5 and TRBJ2-7; a weak D match, TRBD2 (7 bases). V shed 7 bases and J shed 7 bases, with 17 bases lying between them. CDR1 and CDR2 from the germline V gene are MNHEY and SVGAGI. This CDR3 has 13 residues. The chain's CDR3 is CASTPRGAYEQYF. The CDR3 DNA follows: TGTGCCAGCACACCCCGGGGGGCGTATGAGCAGTACTTC.